This T cell receptor beta chain was captured in a study of CD8 T cells in ankylosing spondylitis. The study's findings and limits: In ankylosing spondylitis patients, matched synovial fluid reportedly showed significant enrichment of disease-linked clones. Apparently characteristic of ankylosing spondylitis blood was a TCR beta motif (about eight highly homologous variants).

This clonotype was observed at least ten times. Its antigen remains unidentified. TCRdb reanalysed the 5' RACE reads using MiXCR and keeps one entry per CDR3 protein. Of tens of thousands of distinct CDR3 sequences listed, just under 9% are singletons. The sequenced material came from blood, either unsorted or a sorted T cell fraction (not recorded which). The sequence derives from a male donor with ankylosing spondylitis.

As DNA, the CDR3 is TGTGCCAGCAGTTTAGGTAGCGCCTACGAGCAGTACTTC. Its protein is CASSLGSAYEQYF. This chain joins TRBV27 and TRBJ2-7, with a tentative D call TRBD2 (5 bases). V dropped 2 bases and J dropped 2 bases, with 7 bases sitting between them. Germline V gives CDR1 MNHEY, CDR2 SMNVEV (reference sequence). This CDR3 region has 13 residues.